This T cell receptor (beta chain) comes out of a study of blood T cell repertoires in COVID-19. Background on the study: The United States, Italy and Spain supplied acute and convalescent COVID-19 samples. T cells, B-cell-depleted T cells, or PBMCs supplied cDNA or gDNA.

Germline trimming cut 2 bases from V and 6 bases from J; bases unmatched to any gene: 14. The CDR3 is made up of 18 amino acids. CDR1 and CDR2 (germline): SGHTA, FQGNSA. Only a few counts were recorded for this clone. Authors' methods: It was from reference gene primer amplification that nucleated cell counts were estimated. Sequencing was performed with immunoSEQ multiplex PCR; in TCRdb, only in-frame clones are kept and a portion is missing. V, J and clone size reflect that table, while D and trimming were determined from the DNA. The sample yields nearly 90,000 clones, around 88% seen once. What was sequenced was peripheral blood. The receptor was isolated from a man aged 60 to 69 with acute or convalescent COVID-19. The chain combines TRBV7-2 with TRBJ2-7; 12 bases are shared with TRBD2. The chain's CDR3 is CASSLMLAGGLQGLEQYF. The CDR3 DNA reads TGTGCCAGCAGCTTAATGCTAGCGGGGGGGCTACAGGGTCTCGAGCAGTACTTC.